One sample yielded the 19 T cell receptor beta chains listed below, sequenced in a study of T-cell memory formation after mild COVID-19 (dated by TCRdb to the early 2020s). Preparation of the library involved 5' RACE. The sequencer was an Illumina NovaSeq 6000. TCRdb reanalyzed the raw reads on its own, using fastp at Q25 for trimming and MiXCR for clone calling, and kept in-frame beta chains. Identical CDR3 protein sequences are pooled into one entry, listed with their most common genes and DNA. Present in this sample are 200,000 or so distinct CDR3 sequences, 18% of which were seen just once. Clones ranked in the top ten supply approximately 2.4% of the sample. The sequenced material came from PBMCs or a T cell subset sorted from them (not recorded which). Receptors were obtained from an adult woman who had mild COVID-19 (a few samples of this study predate the infection). The sample titles of this study are shuffled in the database, so cell type and time point are left out; the donor was told from shared clones.

The V and J genes are TRBV9 and TRBJ2-3; D is unresolved. The CDR3 is made up of 12 amino acids. Germline-derived CDR1 and CDR2 are SGDLS and YYNGEE. The ends were cut back, 4 bases at V and 1 base at J, with 4 bases in the middle. CDR3 sequence reads: CASSIGTDTQYF. Written as DNA, the CDR3 is TGTGCCAGCAGCATTGGCACAGATACGCAGTATTTT.

The V gene is TRBV6-6, the J gene TRBJ2-5, with 8 bases fitting TRBD2. The CDR3 totals 14 residues. J lost 1 base, V lost 6 bases, and 4 bases had no gene match. Germline CDR1 and CDR2: MNHNY and SVGAGI (reference sequence). This CDR3 reads CASRDSGGQETQYF. CDR3 sequence (DNA): TGTGCCAGCAGGGACAGCGGGGGCCAAGAGACCCAGTACTTC.

This clonotype has only a few counts. V gene TRBV5-1 combines with J gene TRBJ2-3; 7 bases are a match to TRBD1. CDR1 is SGHRS, CDR2 YFSETQ, per germline. Trimming removed 4 bases from V and 0 bases from J; junction bases left unmatched: 5. This CDR3 region has 15 residues. The CDR3 here is CASSTGQLSTDTQYF. The CDR3 DNA sequence: TGCGCCAGCAGCACGGGACAGCTTAGCACAGATACGCAGTATTTT.

This clonotype was seen only a few times. The J gene is TRBJ2-7, the V gene TRBV20-1, with 10 bases that match TRBD1. Germline V gives CDR1 DFQATT, CDR2 SNEGSKA (reference sequence). V was clipped by 5 bases and J by 5 bases; unmatched bases: 9. The CDR3 sequence is 14 residues long. CDR3 bases: TGCAGTGCTCCGGACAGGGGGAACAGGAACGAGCAGTACTTC. It specifies CSAPDRGNRNEQYF.

This clonotype was detected a few times. This chain links TRBV27 with TRBJ2-2; D is unresolved. V was pared by 8 bases and J by 8 bases, with 12 bases between. CDR1 and CDR2 (germline): MNHEY, SMNVEV (reference sequence). The CDR3 covers 12 residues. The CDR3 loop is CASGPLGGELFF. DNA for the CDR3: TGTGCCAGCGGACCCCTGGGGGGGGAGCTGTTTTTT.

This chain joins TRBV5-5 and TRBJ2-5; 9 bases are shared with TRBD2. The CDR3 consists of 15 residues. The V segment lost 3 bases and the J segment 2 bases; nucleotides outside the gene matches: 5. Germline lookup yields CDR1 SGHKS and CDR2 YYEKEE (reference sequence). CDR3 protein: CASSSSSGNQETQYF. CDR3 nucleotide sequence: TGTGCCAGCAGCTCTTCTAGCGGGAATCAAGAGACCCAGTACTTC.

This clonotype turned up a few times. The chain carries TRBV6-5 and TRBJ2-7; D gene ambiguous. The V and J ends lost 5 bases and 6 bases respectively, with 14 bases between them. Germline loops: CDR1 MNHEY, CDR2 SVGAGI. The CDR3 spans 13 residues. The CDR3 nucleotides are TGTGCCAGCAGTGACCCGCCTAAAGTCGAGCAGTACTTC. Translated: CASSDPPKVEQYF.

The rearrangement joins TRBV12-3 or TRBV12-4 to TRBJ1-1, with D possibly TRBD1 on 6 matching bases. The CDR3 length is 11 residues. With 5 bases removed from V and 11 bases from J, the gap between germline ends came to 12 bases. For the CDR3, the DNA is TGTGCCAGCAGTCGGACAGCCAGGGCTTTCTTT. It codes for CASSRTARAFF.

The chain uses TRBV11-2 and TRBJ1-2; 10 bases map to TRBD1. V lost 5 bases to trimming and J lost 7 bases; unmatched junction nucleotides: 10. The CDR3 totals 15 residues. The V gene's germline CDR1 is SGHAT and CDR2 FQNNGV. The DNA for the CDR3 is TGTGCCAGCAGCCCCGACAGGGGGCAGTCCTCTGGCTACACCTTC. As protein: CASSPDRGQSSGYTF.

This chain connects TRBV12-3 or TRBV12-4 to TRBJ2-5; D ambiguous. V was shortened by 1 base and J by 1 base, with 10 bases between the two germline ends. CDR3 length equals 15 residues. CDR3 in DNA: TGTGCCAGCAGTTTAGGTCCACCTAGCCAAGAGACCCAGTACTTC. Translated, it gives CASSLGPPSQETQYF.

This rearrangement joins TRBV4-2 to TRBJ2-5, with 10 bases lining up with TRBD2. V trimming: 1 base; J trimming: 1 base; junction bases outside the gene matches: 12. The germline CDR1 and CDR2 sequences are LGHNA and YNFKEQ. The CDR3 covers 19 residues. The CDR3 region is CASSQGRLGAGGIQETQYF. In DNA form, the CDR3 reads TGTGCCAGCAGCCAAGGCCGACTTGGAGCGGGGGGGATCCAAGAGACCCAGTACTTC.

This clonotype was found a few times. This sequence joins TRBV11-1 and TRBJ2-3; D remains unclear. The CDR3 has 13 residues. The V and J ends lost 1 base and 0 bases respectively, with 2 bases between them. The germline gives CDR1 SGHAT, CDR2 FQDESV (reference sequence). CDR3 coding DNA: TGTGCCAGCAGCTTAGTCAGCACAGATACGCAGTATTTT. Its translation: CASSLVSTDTQYF.

Only a few counts were recorded for this clonotype. This chain links TRBV5-1 with TRBJ2-2; the D gene is possibly TRBD2 (5 bases). The germline CDR1 and CDR2 sequences are SGHRS and YFSETQ. This CDR3 region has 14 residues. V lost 1 base and J lost 5, with 9 bases in between. For the CDR3, the DNA is TGCGCCAGCAGCTTGCCTAGCAGGACCGGGGAGCTGTTTTTT. Translating gives CASSLPSRTGELFF.

This clonotype was detected a few times. The chain couples TRBV24-1 to TRBJ1-2; TRBD1 matches at 9 bases. This CDR3 has 15 amino acids. In germline, CDR1 is KGHDR, CDR2 SFDVKD. The junction had 5 bases not matched to a gene; V was cut back by 4 bases and J by 3 bases. The CDR3 reads CATSETGTGHYGYTF. For the CDR3, the DNA is TGTGCCACCAGTGAAACCGGGACAGGGCACTATGGCTACACCTTC.

The gene calls are TRBV27 and TRBJ1-1, with 9 bases lining up with TRBD1. The CDR3 runs to 13 residues. The V segment lost 8 bases and the J segment 4 bases; nucleotides outside the gene matches: 5. CDR1 MNHEY and CDR2 SMNVEV come from the germline V gene (reference sequence). CDR3: CASGGQGFTEAFF. DNA for the CDR3: TGTGCCAGCGGCGGACAGGGGTTCACTGAAGCTTTCTTT.

The chain joins TRBV25-1 to TRBJ2-5, with D perhaps matching TRBD1 (5 bases). Germline V lookup: CDR1 MGHDK, CDR2 SYGVNS. Trimming took 1 base from V and 2 from J, leaving 8 bases between them. CDR3 length: 14 amino acids. CDR3 in DNA: TGTGCCAGCAGTGAATTCAGGGAACAAGAGACCCAGTACTTC. It codes for CASSEFREQETQYF.

In its sample, this clonotype was seen a few times. The chain carries TRBV12-3 or TRBV12-4 and TRBJ2-1, with D perhaps TRBD2 (7 bases). CDR3 length equals 16 residues. Trimming cost V 3 bases and J 5 bases, with 17 bases left between them. The CDR3 DNA sequence: TGTGCCAGCAGTTTTCGGGGGGCCGGTATAAACAATGAGCAGTTCTTC. This translates into CASSFRGAGINNEQFF.

The rearrangement joins TRBV18 to TRBJ2-7; D remains unclear. The germline V gene has CDR1 KGHSH and CDR2 LQKENI. V was trimmed by 2 bases and J by 0 bases, leaving 14 bases between them. CDR3 length: 16 amino acids. For the CDR3, the DNA is TGTGCCAGCTCACCAAGGGATTCCTTGACCTCCTACGAGCAGTACTTC. Protein: CASSPRDSLTSYEQYF.

This clonotype turned up a few times. V is TRBV9 and J is TRBJ2-1; D is perhaps TRBD2 (5 bases). V shed 0 bases and J shed 1 base, with 11 bases lying between them. The CDR3 covers 16 residues. CDR1 is SGDLS, CDR2 YYNGEE, per germline. CDR3 amino acids: CASSVDPGISYNEQFF. The CDR3 DNA reads as TGTGCCAGCAGCGTAGACCCCGGGATATCCTACAATGAGCAGTTCTTC.